The entry below describes one T cell receptor beta chain. Its specificity is unknown. The data belong to a study of vaccination effects on CD4 cells after COVID-19. As for the study in general: After the second dose, samples were taken at median day 72. Supplemented with about 10 IU/ml IL-2 and about 10 ug/ml peptides, 2 million to 2.5 million PBMC per well were kept in culture.

Looked up from germline, CDR1 is MRHNA and CDR2 is SNTAGT. The CDR3 covers 14 residues. V was pared by 5 bases and J by 6 bases, with 15 bases between. Profiling relied on immunoSEQ multiplex PCR, and the TCRdb table lists in-frame clones only, not all of them. The table has approximately 74,000 clones, roughly 73% seen once; the top ten hold about 2.5%. CD4+ T cell isolation took place after 10 days of culture. All study participants received two doses of BNT162b2 or mRNA-1273 vaccine. The input for sequencing was CD4+ T cells from PBMCs cultured without peptide, taken after COVID-19 vaccination. This rearrangement joins TRBV6-4 to TRBJ2-3; D is possibly TRBD2 (6 bases). The receptor was derived from a human donor who received a COVID-19 vaccine. The CDR3 DNA reads TGTGCCAGCAGTCGACTAGTTCTCACGGATACGCAGTATTTT. Translated: CASSRLVLTDTQYF.